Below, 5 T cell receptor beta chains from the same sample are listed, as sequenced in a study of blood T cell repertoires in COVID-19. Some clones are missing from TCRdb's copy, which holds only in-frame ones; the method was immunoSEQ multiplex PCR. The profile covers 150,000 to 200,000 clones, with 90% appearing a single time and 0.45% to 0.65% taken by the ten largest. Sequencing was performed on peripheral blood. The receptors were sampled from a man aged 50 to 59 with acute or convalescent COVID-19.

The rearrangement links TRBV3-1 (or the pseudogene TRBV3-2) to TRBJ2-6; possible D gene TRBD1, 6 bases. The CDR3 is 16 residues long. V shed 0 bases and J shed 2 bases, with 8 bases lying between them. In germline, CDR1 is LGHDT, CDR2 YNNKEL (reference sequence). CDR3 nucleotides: TGTGCCAGCAGCCAAGACAGGGGTACTGGGGCCAACGTCCTGACTTTC. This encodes CASSQDRGTGANVLTF.

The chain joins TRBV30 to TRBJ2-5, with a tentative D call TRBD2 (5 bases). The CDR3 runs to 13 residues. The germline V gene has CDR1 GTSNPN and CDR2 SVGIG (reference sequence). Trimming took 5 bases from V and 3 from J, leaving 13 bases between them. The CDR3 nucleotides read TGTGCCTGGGGCGGGTGGCGGGAAGAGACCCAGTACTTC. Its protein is CAWGGWREETQYF. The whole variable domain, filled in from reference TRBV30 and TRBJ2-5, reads SQTIHQWPATLVQPVGSPLSLECTVEGTSNPNLYWYRQAAGRGLQLLFYSVGIGQISSEVPQNLSASRPQDRQFILSSKKLLLSDSGFYLCAWGGWREETQYFGPGTRLLVL.

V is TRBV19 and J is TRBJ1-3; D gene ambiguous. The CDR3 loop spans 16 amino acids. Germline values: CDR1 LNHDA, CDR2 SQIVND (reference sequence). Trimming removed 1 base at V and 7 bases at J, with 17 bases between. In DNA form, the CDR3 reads TGTGCCAGTAGTATAGTTGGGCATCCCCTAAGCAACACCATATATTTT. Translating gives CASSIVGHPLSNTIYF.

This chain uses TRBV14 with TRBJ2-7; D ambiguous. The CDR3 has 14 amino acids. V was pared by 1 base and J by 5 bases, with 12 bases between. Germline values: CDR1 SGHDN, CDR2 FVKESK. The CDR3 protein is CASSQGLGGNEQYF. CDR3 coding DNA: TGTGCCAGCAGCCAAGGCCTTGGCGGCAACGAGCAGTACTTC.

CDR3 DNA sequence: TGTGCCAGCAGCCCGTTGGGGGGGTCCACCGGGGAGCTGTTTTTT. Its translation: CASSPLGGSTGELFF. This sequence joins TRBV11-2 and TRBJ2-2, with 7 bases fitting TRBD2. Germline V CDR1 and CDR2: SGHAT, FQNNGV. The J segment lost 4 bases and the V segment lost 5 bases, leaving 7 bases of the junction unmatched. The CDR3 is 15 residues long.